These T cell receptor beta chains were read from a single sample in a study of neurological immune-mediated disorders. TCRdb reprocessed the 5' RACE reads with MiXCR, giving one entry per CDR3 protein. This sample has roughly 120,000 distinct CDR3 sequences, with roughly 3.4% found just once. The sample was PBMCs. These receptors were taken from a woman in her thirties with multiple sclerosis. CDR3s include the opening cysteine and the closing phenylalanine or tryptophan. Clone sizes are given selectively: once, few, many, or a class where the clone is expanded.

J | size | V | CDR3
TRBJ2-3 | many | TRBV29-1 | CSVALVKTGGPSFTDTQYF
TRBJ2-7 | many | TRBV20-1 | CSATQREFSLEQYF
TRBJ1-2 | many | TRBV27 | CASSPTKQGDYGYTF
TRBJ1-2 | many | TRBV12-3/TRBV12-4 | CASTPVGNRDYGYTF
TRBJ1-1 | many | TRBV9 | CASSIRPIAKGTEAFF
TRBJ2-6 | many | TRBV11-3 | CASRISGANVLTF
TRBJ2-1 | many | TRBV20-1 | CSARRGGGVAEQFF
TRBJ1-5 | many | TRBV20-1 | CSARVGTGDQPQHF
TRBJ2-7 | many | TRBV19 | CASSIRQDEQYF
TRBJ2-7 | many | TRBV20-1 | CSASRLTGGIDEQYF
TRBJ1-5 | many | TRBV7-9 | CASNLPGQPQHF
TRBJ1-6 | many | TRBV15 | CATSRVAGNSPLHF
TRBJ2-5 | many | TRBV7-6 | CASSPPWSQETQYF
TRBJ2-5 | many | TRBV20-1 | CSALQVYQETQYF
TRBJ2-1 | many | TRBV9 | CASSVPGLAASYNEQFF
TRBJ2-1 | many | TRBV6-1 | CASSSSLETYNEQFF
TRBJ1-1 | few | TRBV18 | CASSPRRSRGGSTEAFF
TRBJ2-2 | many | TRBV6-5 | CASISRTGELFF
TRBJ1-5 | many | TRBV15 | CATSSVGLGQPQHF
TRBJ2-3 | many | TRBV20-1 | CSVSEGRGTDTQYF
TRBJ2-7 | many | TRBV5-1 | CASSSDIAYEQYF
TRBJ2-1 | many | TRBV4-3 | CASSQDYLSQTPYNEQFF
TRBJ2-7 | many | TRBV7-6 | CASSNPVWGSYEQYF
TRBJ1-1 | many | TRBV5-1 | CASSLDSESGAFF
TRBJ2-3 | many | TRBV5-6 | CASSLREAGWAPDTQYF
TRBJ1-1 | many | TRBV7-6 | CASSFSGWDTEAFF
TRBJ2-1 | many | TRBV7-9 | CASRRAGGYNEQFF
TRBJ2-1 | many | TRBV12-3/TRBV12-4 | CASTIIRDEQFF
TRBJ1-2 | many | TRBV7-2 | CASSLPTVPHYGYTF
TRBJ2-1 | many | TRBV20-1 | CSARAGGASYNEQFF
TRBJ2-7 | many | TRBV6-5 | CASSYEVGRGPPGEQYF
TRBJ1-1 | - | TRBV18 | CASSLTQTQAAPSDTEAFF
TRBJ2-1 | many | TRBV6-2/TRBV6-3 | CASSRFPTGELDHEQFF
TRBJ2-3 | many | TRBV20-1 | CSARDSGVRTDTQYF
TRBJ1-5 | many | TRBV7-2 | CASSYSSGVGQPQHF
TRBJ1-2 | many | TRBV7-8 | CASSRTPRQGGSYGYTF
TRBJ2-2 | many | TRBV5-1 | CASSGSDSANTGELFF
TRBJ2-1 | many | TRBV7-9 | CASSLYIGTSYEQFF
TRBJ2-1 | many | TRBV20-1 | CSARGNRGRMSEQFF
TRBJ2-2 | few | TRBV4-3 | CASSQDSNTGELFF
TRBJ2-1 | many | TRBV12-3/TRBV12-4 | CASRPRLAPASYEQFF
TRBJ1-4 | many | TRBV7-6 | CASSLRGGLEKLFF
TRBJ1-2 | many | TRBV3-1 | CASRDLTGGYTF
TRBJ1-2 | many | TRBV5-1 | CASSRGVSYGYTF
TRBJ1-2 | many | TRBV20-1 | CSASLGLDYGYTF
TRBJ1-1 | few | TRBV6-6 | CASSKQGPLTEAFF
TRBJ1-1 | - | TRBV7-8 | CASSKREWDTEAFF
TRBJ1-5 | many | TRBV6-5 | CASSRGGRNQPQHF
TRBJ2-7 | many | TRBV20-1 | CSARDLEEVASGPYEQYF
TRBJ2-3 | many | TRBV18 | CASSPLSDRAADTQYF
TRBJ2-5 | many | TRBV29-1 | CSVPPGTSSGTQYF
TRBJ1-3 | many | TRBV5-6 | CASSRVQRGTIYF